Listed here are 4 T cell receptor beta chains from one sample, sequenced in a study of shared clonotypes between healthy human individuals. The naive CD8 fraction comprised CD45RO-negative cells positively selected for CCR7 and excluded terminally differentiated effector memory CD45RA+ cells. This table comes from immunoSEQ multiplex PCR, and its TCRdb copy is limited to in-frame clones, with some not included. Among hundreds of thousands of clones, roughly nine tenths were seen once, and the ten largest hold nearly 25%. The sequenced sample was naive CD8+ T cells sorted from blood. Every receptor here comes from a man aged 30 to 45 in good health.

The chain couples TRBV5-4 to TRBJ2-3; possibly TRBD2 for D (6 bases). This CDR3 spans 15 amino acids. V was pared by 4 bases and J by 0 bases, with 12 bases between. The germline gives CDR1 SGHNT, CDR2 YYREEE (reference sequence). The CDR3 here is CASSLLATSTDTQYF. DNA of the CDR3: TGTGCCAGCAGCCTCCTAGCGACTAGCACAGATACGCAGTATTTT.

The chain couples TRBV7-2 to TRBJ2-3, with D tentatively TRBD1 (5 bases). Germline V gene sequence: CDR1 SGHTA, CDR2 FQGNSA. V dropped 6 bases and J dropped 0 bases, with 10 bases sitting between them. The CDR3 loop spans 14 amino acids. The CDR3 loop is CASRWGGSTDTQYF. CDR3 coding DNA: TGTGCCAGCAGGTGGGGCGGAAGCACAGATACGCAGTATTTT.

J is TRBJ2-3 and V is TRBV28; TRBD2 matches 7 bases. This CDR3 has 16 amino acids. From germline, CDR1 is MDHEN and CDR2 SYDVKM. Trimming took 6 bases from V and 0 from J; bases not matched to a gene: 9. For the CDR3, the DNA is TGTGCCAGCAGGGATGCTAGCGGAGAAAGCACAGATACGCAGTATTTT. Residues: CASRDASGESTDTQYF. The complete variable domain, with remaining parts taken from reference TRBV28 and TRBJ2-3, reads DVKVTQSSRYLVKRTGEKVFLECVQDMDHENMFWYRQDPGLGLRLIYFSYDVKMKEKGDIPEGYSVSREKKERFSLILESASTNQTSMYLCASRDASGESTDTQYFGPGTRLTVL.

This clone was picked up one time. V is TRBV5-1 and J is TRBJ2-7; tentatively, D is TRBD2 (6 bases). Germline values: CDR1 SGHRS, CDR2 YFSETQ. V was clipped by 3 bases and J by 0 bases, with 7 bases between them. This CDR3 region has 13 residues. CDR3 in DNA: TGCGCCAGCAGCTCGGACTACTCCTACGAGCAGTACTTC. Its protein is CASSSDYSYEQYF.